This T cell receptor (beta chain) appears in the sequencing data of a study of blood T cell repertoires in COVID-19. Study overall: In each case, the material was cDNA or gDNA derived from T cells, B-cell-depleted T cells, or PBMCs.

CDR1 and CDR2 (germline): WNHNN, SYGVQD (reference sequence). The V and J ends lost 4 bases and 2 bases, in that order; junction bases with no gene match: 10. The CDR3 has 17 amino acids. In the authors' methods: Counts of nucleated cells, estimated from reference gene primer amplification, were obtained. Clones were sequenced by immunoSEQ multiplex PCR, and TCRdb holds only the in-frame ones, with some missing. V, J and clone size are taken as reported in that table, and D and trimming were inferred from the DNA itself. The table includes 250,000 to 350,000 clones, about 91% detected once. Sequenced sample: peripheral blood. This TCR derives from a woman aged 55-70 years with acute or convalescent COVID-19. J is TRBJ2-1 and V is TRBV10-1; 8 positions agree with TRBD2. CDR3 region: CASSVSPPGGPYNEQFF. The DNA for the CDR3 is TGCGCCAGCAGTGTCTCCCCACCGGGAGGGCCCTACAATGAGCAGTTCTTC.